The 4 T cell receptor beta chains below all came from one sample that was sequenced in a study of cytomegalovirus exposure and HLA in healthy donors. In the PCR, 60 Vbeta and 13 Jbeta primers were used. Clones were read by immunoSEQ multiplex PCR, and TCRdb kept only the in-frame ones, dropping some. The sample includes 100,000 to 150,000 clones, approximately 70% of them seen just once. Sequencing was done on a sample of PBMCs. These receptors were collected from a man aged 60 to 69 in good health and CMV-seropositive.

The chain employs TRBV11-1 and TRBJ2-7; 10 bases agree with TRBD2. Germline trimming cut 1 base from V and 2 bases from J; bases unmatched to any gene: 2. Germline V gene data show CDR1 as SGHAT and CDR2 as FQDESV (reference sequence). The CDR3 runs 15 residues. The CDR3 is CASSLGLAGAYEQYF. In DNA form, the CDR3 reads TGTGCCAGCAGCTTAGGCCTAGCGGGGGCCTACGAGCAGTACTTC.

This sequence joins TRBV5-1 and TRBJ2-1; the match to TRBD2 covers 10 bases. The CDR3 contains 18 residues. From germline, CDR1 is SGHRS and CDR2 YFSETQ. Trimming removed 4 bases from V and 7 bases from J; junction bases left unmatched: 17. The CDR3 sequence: CASSATPTGVTSGNEQFF. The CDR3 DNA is TGCGCCAGCAGCGCCACACCCACGGGGGTGACTAGCGGGAATGAGCAGTTCTTC.

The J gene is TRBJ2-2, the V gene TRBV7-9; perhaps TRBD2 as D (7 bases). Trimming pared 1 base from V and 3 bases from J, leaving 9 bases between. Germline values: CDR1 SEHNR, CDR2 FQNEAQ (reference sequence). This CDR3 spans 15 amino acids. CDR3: CASSLGGGDTGELFF. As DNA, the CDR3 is TGTGCCAGCAGCTTAGGGGGGGGCGACACCGGGGAGCTGTTTTTT.

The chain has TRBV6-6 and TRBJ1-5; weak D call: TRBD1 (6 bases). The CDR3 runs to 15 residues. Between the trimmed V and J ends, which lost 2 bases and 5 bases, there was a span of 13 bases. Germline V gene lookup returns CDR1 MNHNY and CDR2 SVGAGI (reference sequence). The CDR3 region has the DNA TGTGCCAGCAGTTACGGGGCTCCAGGGGATCAGCCCCAGCATTTT. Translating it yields CASSYGAPGDQPQHF.